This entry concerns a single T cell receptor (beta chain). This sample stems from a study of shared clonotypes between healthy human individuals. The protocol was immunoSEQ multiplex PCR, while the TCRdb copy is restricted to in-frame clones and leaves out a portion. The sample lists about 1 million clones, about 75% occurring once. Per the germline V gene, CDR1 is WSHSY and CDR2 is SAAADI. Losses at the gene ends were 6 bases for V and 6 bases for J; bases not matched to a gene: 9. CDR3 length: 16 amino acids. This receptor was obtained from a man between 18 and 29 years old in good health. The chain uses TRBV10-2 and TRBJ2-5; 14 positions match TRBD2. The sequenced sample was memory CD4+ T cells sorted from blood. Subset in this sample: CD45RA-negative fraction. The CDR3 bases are TGCGCCAGCAGCTACCTCGGGACTAGCGGGAGTCAGACCCAGTACTTC. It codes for CASSYLGTSGSQTQYF.